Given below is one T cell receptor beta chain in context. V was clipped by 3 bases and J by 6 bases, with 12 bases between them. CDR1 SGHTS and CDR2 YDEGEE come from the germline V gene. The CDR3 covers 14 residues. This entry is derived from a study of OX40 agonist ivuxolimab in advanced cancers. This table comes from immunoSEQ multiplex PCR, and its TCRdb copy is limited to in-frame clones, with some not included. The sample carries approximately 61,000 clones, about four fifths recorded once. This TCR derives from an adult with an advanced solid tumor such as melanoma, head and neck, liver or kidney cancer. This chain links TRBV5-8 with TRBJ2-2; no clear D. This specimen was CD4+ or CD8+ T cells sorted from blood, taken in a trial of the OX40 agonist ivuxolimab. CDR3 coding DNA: TGTGCCAGCAGCTGGGGTCGTTTGGCCGGGGAGCTGTTTTTT. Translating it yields CASSWGRLAGELFF.